This T cell receptor beta chain was obtained from a study of Ad26.COV2.S vaccination and SARS-CoV-2 variants. Background on the study: Administration of Ad26.COV2.S was intramuscular, either once or twice 56 days apart.

Only a few counts were recorded for this clone. Antigen specificity is unknown. As for treatment: 15 to 20 received Ad26.COV2.S at low or high dose, single or two shots; about five received placebo; per-sample allocation not given. Sampling was performed 63 days after the first vaccine or placebo injection. Aged 18-55 years, donor was enrolled in Boston in the early 2020s. Participants' vaccine, an Ad26 vector, delivered Wuhan-strain SARS-CoV-2 spike. Generated by immunoSEQ multiplex PCR, the TCRdb table keeps only in-frame clones and is missing some. The sample contains about 350,000 clones, 80% to 90% of which appear only once. Findings and limits, study-wide: Spike-specific responses of CD8+ and CD4+ T cells were reported to display substantial breadth after vaccination.

The germline gives CDR1 LGHDT, CDR2 YNNKEL (reference sequence). The V gene end was trimmed by 6 bases and the J gene end by 5 bases; junction bases not matched to a gene: 12. There are 16 residues in the CDR3. Sequenced material: peripheral blood, taken in a trial of Ad26.COV2.S vaccine versus placebo. The rearrangement uses TRBV3-1 (or the pseudogene TRBV3-2) and TRBJ1-2, with TRBD1 matching over 10 bases. The TCR originated in a person between 18 and 65 years old who received the Ad26.COV2.S COVID-19 vaccine or a placebo. Written as DNA, the CDR3 is TGTGCCAGCAGACACGGATGGACAGGGGGTAGATATGGCTACACCTTC. Its protein is CASRHGWTGGRYGYTF.